This T cell receptor (beta chain) was captured in a study of CXCR3-negative and CXCR3-positive naive CD8 T cells. From germline, CDR1 is SQVTM and CDR2 ANQGSEA. The CDR3 contains 11 residues. Study results and limitations: Whereas memory cells differed, naive CXCR3-negative and CXCR3-positive cells shared similar TRBV-TRBJ usage. Cryopreserved PBMCs had partly decreased CXCR3 expression; fresh PBMCs were used in most assays.

As to this clonotype: Its antigen is as yet unknown.

The TRB cDNA libraries were prepared by 5' RACE with UMI labels. TCRdb reanalyzed the 5' RACE reads and collapses them to one entry per CDR3 protein, without DNA. The sample spans about 40,000 distinct CDR3 sequences; the ten largest clones claim roughly 10%. The sequence was collected from a human donor in good health. Some clones in this sample may be carry-over from other donors' samples. The source material was memory CD8+ T cells from blood. The chain couples TRBV29-1 to TRBJ1-2. The CDR3 loop is CSVFDSYGYTF.